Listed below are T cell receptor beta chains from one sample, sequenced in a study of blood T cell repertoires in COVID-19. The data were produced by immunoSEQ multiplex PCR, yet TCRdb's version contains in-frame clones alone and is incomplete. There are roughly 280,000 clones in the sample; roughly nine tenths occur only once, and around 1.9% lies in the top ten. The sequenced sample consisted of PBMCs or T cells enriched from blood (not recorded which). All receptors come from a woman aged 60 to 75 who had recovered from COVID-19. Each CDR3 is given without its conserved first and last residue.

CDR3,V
ASRWGTEGTEAF,TRBV28
ASSRGGGYGYT,TRBV5-6
ASSEAGQLNTGELF,TRBV6-1
ASSHGLPGTRATDTQY,TRBV3-1/TRBV3-2
AWSSGTQGNGYEQY,TRBV30
ASSSPGN,TRBV28
ASSLVVSVIYEQY,TRBV11-3
ASSLSQGRGYT,TRBV27
ASSPRLGLQETQY,TRBV4-2
ASSSTRVSYEQY,TRBV27
ASRAGTGYT,TRBV9
ASSRDRGRNQPQH,TRBV19
SVTGQTNTEAF,TRBV29-1
AWGLVEKLF,TRBV30
ASMRGTQETQY,TRBV7-9
ASSQLPQGYGNTIY,TRBV7-9
ASSSFSGRPYTDTQY,TRBV7-9
ASSRSVDIMNTEAF,TRBV5-1
ASSEGLAGTDTQY,TRBV6-1
ASSSGKLAGGPPSLVDTQY,TRBV6-2/TRBV6-3
ATSSTGYTEAF,TRBV24-1
ASSWGTRQETQY,TRBV5-6
AWSNRGYGYT,TRBV30
ASTVGHEQY,TRBV12-3/TRBV12-4
ASSMWAGTEVF,TRBV19
ASSVAPGHSNYGYT,TRBV9
ASSSQGNSNQPQH,TRBV2
ASTYGGATDTQY,TRBV28
ASTHGTSVLYEQY,TRBV3-1/TRBV3-2
AWSVQRLSPFEQY,TRBV30
ATSDQGNYGYT,TRBV24-1
ASSREGLDEKLF,TRBV5-1
ASRVTGGRDSPLH,TRBV2
ASSLPRETEAF,TRBV5-4
ASKGQGGLPLH,TRBV19
SVDTAAAYT,TRBV20-1
ASSPGLAGALTGELF,TRBV2
ASSLRQGTGYT,TRBV5-8
ASSSRQPLIPQETQY,TRBV28
ASSQTGDGGYT,TRBV2
ASSVVPGNTEAF,TRBV9
ASRAQGDGQPQH,TRBV28
ASSLARLAGGTEQY,TRBV5-4
ASTPGGLAGEGDEQF,TRBV28
ASSPYLGPGPQH,TRBV19
ASSDDRGTEAF,TRBV11-2
ASSQGDIAKNIQY,TRBV11-2
ASRRGGDEQF,TRBV7-8
ASSYQLGTYNEQF,TRBV6-5
ASSLDGWGASSYNEQF,TRBV11-3
ASSVGQAPRYT,TRBV2